Below, one T cell receptor (beta chain) is given with its context. Which cohort a participant joined came from the clinical history participants gave. This sample is part of a study of blood T cell repertoires in COVID-19. On the study more broadly: Some COVID-19 samples were acute and others convalescent; all came from the United States, Italy and Spain.

The V gene end was trimmed by 0 bases and the J gene end by 5 bases; junction bases not matched to a gene: 9. Germline assignment: CDR1 MGHRA and CDR2 YSYEKL. The CDR3 has 17 amino acids. Source study methods: Reference gene primer amplification yielded estimated nucleated cell counts. Sequencing used immunoSEQ multiplex PCR; TCRdb keeps in-frame clones, though not all of them. The DNA was the basis for D and trimming; V, J and clone size are from that table. This repertoire shows about 220,000 clones, 85% to 90% found once; its top ten account for approximately 14%. Sequencing was performed on PBMCs or T cells enriched from blood (not recorded which). This receptor was taken from a woman aged 45-60 years with acute COVID-19. The rearrangement uses TRBV4-1 and TRBJ1-5, with 8 bases that match TRBD1. The CDR3 coding sequence is TGCGCCAGCAGCCAAGAGCAGGGGGCTGGATGGGATCAGCCCCAGCATTTT. Its translation is CASSQEQGAGWDQPQHF.